This T cell receptor (beta chain) was sequenced for a study of shared clonotypes between healthy human individuals. CD45RO-negative cells were positively selected for CCR7, leaving out terminally differentiated effector memory CD45RA+ cells. The data were produced by immunoSEQ multiplex PCR, yet TCRdb's version contains in-frame clones alone and is incomplete. The table shows millions of clones, with just under 95% occurring only once. Trimming took off 3 bases at V and 3 bases at J, with 9 bases between the two ends. Germline CDR1 is SGHAT and CDR2 is FQNNGV. The CDR3 sequence is 13 residues long. The material sequenced was naive CD8+ T cells sorted from blood. The chain uses TRBV11-2 and TRBJ2-7; D is perhaps TRBD2 (5 bases). The TCR sequence derives from a young man in good health. The chain's CDR3 is CASSLPGNYEQYF. As DNA, the CDR3 is TGTGCCAGCAGCTTGCCGGGAAACTACGAGCAGTACTTC.